This note documents a single TCR beta chain sequence. Antigen unknown. The data belong to a study of cytomegalovirus exposure and HLA in healthy donors. 60 Vbeta and 13 Jbeta primers were used in PCR. Assay: immunoSEQ multiplex PCR; the TCRdb copy retains only in-frame clones and omits some. Among over 150,000 clones, roughly 81% were seen once, and the ten largest hold 2.5%. The CDR3 contains 14 residues. Germline CDR1 reads SGHAT; CDR2 reads FQNNGV. V lost 7 bases and J 5 bases, leaving 17 bases between the germline ends. Overall study findings and caveats: Later analysis identified around 15,000 TCR beta sequences associated with HLA alleles, using a false discovery rate threshold of 0.05. The Asian-associated ancestry cluster reportedly had fewer N-insertions than the roughly 670-donor mean in a later analysis.

This clonotype originated in a man under 40 in good health and CMV-seropositive. Material: PBMCs. The V call is TRBV11-2, the J call TRBJ2-5; D perhaps matches TRBD1 (6 bases). CDR3 in DNA: TGTGCCAGCACCCTAGTATCAAGGGGGGAGACCCAGTACTTC. Its protein is CASTLVSRGETQYF.